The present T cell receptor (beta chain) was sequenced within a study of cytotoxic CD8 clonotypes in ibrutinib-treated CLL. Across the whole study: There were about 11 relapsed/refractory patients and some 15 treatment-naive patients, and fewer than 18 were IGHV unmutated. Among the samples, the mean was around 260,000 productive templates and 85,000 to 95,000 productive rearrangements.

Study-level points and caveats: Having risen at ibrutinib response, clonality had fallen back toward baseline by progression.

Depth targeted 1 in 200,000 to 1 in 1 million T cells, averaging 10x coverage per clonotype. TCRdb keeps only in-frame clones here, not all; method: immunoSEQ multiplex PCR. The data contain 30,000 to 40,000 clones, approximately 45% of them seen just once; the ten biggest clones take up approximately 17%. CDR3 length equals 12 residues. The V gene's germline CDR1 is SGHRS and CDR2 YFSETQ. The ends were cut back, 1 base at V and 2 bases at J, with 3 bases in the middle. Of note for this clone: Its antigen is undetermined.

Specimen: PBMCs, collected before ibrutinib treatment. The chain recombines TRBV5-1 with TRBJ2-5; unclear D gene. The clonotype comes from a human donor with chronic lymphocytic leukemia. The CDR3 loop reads CASSLRQETQYF. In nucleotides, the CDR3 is TGCGCCAGCAGCTTGCGGCAAGAGACCCAGTACTTC.